The 14 T cell receptor beta chains reported below all come from one sample, sequenced in a study of PD-1 blockade in classical Hodgkin lymphoma. Patients all relapsed after autologous stem cell transplantation, and there was variation in brentuximab vedotin exposure. Assay: immunoSEQ multiplex PCR; the TCRdb copy retains only in-frame clones and omits some. Of some 100,000 clones in the sample, more than 90% were seen once. The starting material was peripheral blood mononuclear cells (PBMCs), obtained at baseline. These receptors all come from a human donor with classical Hodgkin lymphoma.

The rearrangement joins TRBV19 to TRBJ1-1; 7 bases align to TRBD1. The ends lost 7 bases at V and 0 bases at J; junction bases unmatched: 8. Germline V CDR1 and CDR2: LNHDA, SQIVND (reference sequence). CDR3 length: 15 amino acids. This CDR3 reads CASNVAGGLNTEAFF. CDR3 coding DNA: TGTGCCAGTAACGTTGCAGGGGGTTTGAACACTGAAGCTTTCTTT.

The chain links TRBV9 to TRBJ2-1; 14 bases line up with TRBD2. This CDR3 region has 20 residues. After removal of 0 bases from V and 8 bases from J, the junction contained 16 bases not matched to a gene. Germline values: CDR1 SGDLS, CDR2 YYNGEE. CDR3 coding DNA: TGTGCCAGCAGCGTAGAAGTCGGGACTAGCGGGAGAAGGGCTTATTATGAGCAGTTCTTC. It codes for CASSVEVGTSGRRAYYEQFF.

The chain employs TRBV19 and TRBJ2-3, with D perhaps matching TRBD1 (5 bases). CDR1 is LNHDA and CDR2 is SQIVND in the germline V gene (reference sequence). V was clipped by 6 bases and J by 0 bases, with 10 bases between them. There are 14 residues in the CDR3. CDR3 sequence (DNA): TGTGCCAGTAGCGCAGGGTCGAGCACAGATACGCAGTATTTT. Its protein product is CASSAGSSTDTQYF. The full variable domain, rest sourced from reference TRBV19 and TRBJ2-3, is DGGITQSPKYLFRKEGQNVTLSCEQNLNHDAMYWYRQDPGQGLRLIYYSQIVNDFQKGDIAEGYSVSREKKESFPLTVTSAQKNPTAFYLCASSAGSSTDTQYFGPGTRLTVL.

This clone turned up a few times. J is TRBJ2-2 and V is TRBV9, with 8 bases lining up with TRBD2. CDR1 and CDR2 from the germline V gene are SGDLS and YYNGEE. There are 15 residues in the CDR3. The V segment lost 5 bases and the J segment 1 base; nucleotides outside the gene matches: 4. The CDR3 DNA is TGTGCCAGCAGGGCCGGGACTAGGAACACCGGGGAGCTGTTTTTT. Encoded protein: CASRAGTRNTGELFF.

This chain connects TRBV6-1 to TRBJ2-5; 9 nucleotides agree with TRBD1. The CDR3 is made up of 18 amino acids. Losses at the gene ends were 4 bases for V and 6 bases for J; bases not matched to a gene: 18. CDR1 and CDR2 (germline): MNHNS, SASEGT. The CDR3: CASSANTGGWGGSKTQYF. For the CDR3, the DNA is TGTGCCAGCAGTGCAAACACAGGGGGCTGGGGGGGGTCAAAGACCCAGTACTTC.

CDR3 sequence (DNA): TGCGCCAGCAGCTTGGAACAGGGCGGGAATTCACCCCTCCACTTT. Protein: CASSLEQGGNSPLHF. The rearrangement links TRBV5-1 to TRBJ1-6; possibly TRBD1 for D (6 bases). In germline, CDR1 is SGHRS, CDR2 YFSETQ. Trimming stripped 0 bases from V and 7 bases from J, with 11 bases between. This CDR3 is 15 amino acids long.

Only one count was recorded for this clone. The rearrangement links TRBV11-1 to TRBJ2-4; D gene ambiguous. Trimming cost V 1 base and J 0 bases, with 4 bases left between them. The germline gives CDR1 SGHAT, CDR2 FQDESV (reference sequence). The CDR3 spans 14 residues. The CDR3 sequence is CASSLGGAKNIQYF. CDR3 DNA sequence: TGTGCCAGCAGCTTAGGGGGAGCCAAAAACATTCAGTACTTC.

The chain carries TRBV18 and TRBJ2-1; D may match TRBD1 or TRBD2 (8 bases each). Trimming shortened V by 0 bases and J by 4 bases, and 19 bases separated the two germline ends. Per germline, CDR1 KGHSH and CDR2 LQKENI. This CDR3 has 18 residues. This chain's CDR3 is CASSPPRGREEKYNEQFF. The DNA for the CDR3 is TGTGCCAGCTCACCACCCAGGGGGCGGGAGGAGAAATACAATGAGCAGTTCTTC. The variable domain in full, with the rest retrieved from reference TRBV18 and TRBJ2-1, is NAGVMQNPRHLVRRRGQEARLRCSPMKGHSHVYWYRQLPEEGLKFMVYLQKENIIDESGMPKERFSAEFPKEGPSILRIQQVVRGDSAAYFCASSPPRGREEKYNEQFFGPGTRLTVL.

The chain carries TRBV9 and TRBJ2-1; 10 bases are a match to TRBD2. Germline trimming cut 0 bases from V and 5 bases from J; bases unmatched to any gene: 8. Per the germline V gene, CDR1 is SGDLS and CDR2 is YYNGEE. The CDR3 sequence is 17 residues long. The DNA of the CDR3 is TGTGCCAGCAGCGTAGCTCGTAGCGGGAGGAGTCACAATGAGCAGTTCTTC. As protein: CASSVARSGRSHNEQFF.

V is TRBV27 and J is TRBJ2-1; unclear D gene. The ends were cut back, 10 bases at V and 2 bases at J, with 12 bases in the middle. The CDR3 consists of 13 residues. Germline values: CDR1 MNHEY, CDR2 SMNVEV (reference sequence). The CDR3 sequence: CATCIGPYNEQFF. The CDR3 coding sequence is TGTGCCACCTGTATCGGACCCTACAATGAGCAGTTCTTC.

The J gene is TRBJ2-3, the V gene TRBV27; D gene uncertain. V was clipped by 5 bases and J by 4 bases, with 19 bases between them. CDR1 is MNHEY and CDR2 is SMNVEV in the germline V gene (reference sequence). This CDR3 region has 16 residues. The CDR3 protein is CASSPWGITESDTQYF. The CDR3 coding sequence is TGTGCCAGCAGTCCCTGGGGTATAACTGAGTCAGATACGCAGTATTTT.

The chain links TRBV27 to TRBJ2-7; 7 positions agree with TRBD1. The V gene end was trimmed by 6 bases and the J gene end by 5 bases; junction bases not matched to a gene: 7. CDR3 size: 13 residues. CDR1 MNHEY and CDR2 SMNVEV come from the germline V gene (reference sequence). This chain's CDR3 is CASSPGQSDEQYF. The CDR3 nucleotides read TGTGCCAGCAGCCCGGGACAGTCGGACGAGCAGTACTTC.

A note on this clone: An end of the junction differs from the germline gene, which may be a read error. The chain uses TRBV5-5 and TRBJ2-7; 10 bases line up with TRBD2. This CDR3 spans 13 amino acids. The germline CDR1 and CDR2 sequences are SGHKS and YYEKEE (reference sequence). DNA for the CDR3: TGTGCCGGCAGCCCTAGCGGGAGCAACGAGCAGTACTTC. This sequence encodes CAGSPSGSNEQYF.

This sequence joins TRBV5-8 and TRBJ1-5; tentatively, D is TRBD1 (6 bases). Trimming stripped 9 bases from V and 8 bases from J, with 24 bases between. The CDR3 runs to 15 residues. Germline CDR1 SGHTS, CDR2 YDEGEE. The CDR3 protein is CATISGTRPGEPQHF. Here the CDR3 DNA reads TGTGCCACCATATCCGGGACACGACCAGGGGAGCCCCAGCATTTT.